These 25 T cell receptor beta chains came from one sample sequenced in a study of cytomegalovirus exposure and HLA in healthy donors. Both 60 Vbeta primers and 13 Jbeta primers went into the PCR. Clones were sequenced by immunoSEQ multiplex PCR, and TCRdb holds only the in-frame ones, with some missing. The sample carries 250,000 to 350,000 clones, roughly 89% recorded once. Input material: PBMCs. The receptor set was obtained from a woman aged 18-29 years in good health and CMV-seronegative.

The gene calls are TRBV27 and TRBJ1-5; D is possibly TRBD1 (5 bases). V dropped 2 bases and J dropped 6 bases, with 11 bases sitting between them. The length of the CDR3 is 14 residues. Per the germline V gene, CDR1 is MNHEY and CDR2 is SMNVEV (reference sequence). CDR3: CASSLRGSTQPQHF. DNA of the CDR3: TGTGCCAGCAGTTTACGGGGGTCGACTCAGCCCCAGCATTTT.

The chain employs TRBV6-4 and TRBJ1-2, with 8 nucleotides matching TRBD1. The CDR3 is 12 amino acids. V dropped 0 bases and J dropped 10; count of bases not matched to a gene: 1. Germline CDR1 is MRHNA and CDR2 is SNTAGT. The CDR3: CASSDSTGDYTF. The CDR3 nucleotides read TGTGCCAGCAGTGACTCGACAGGGGACTACACCTTC.

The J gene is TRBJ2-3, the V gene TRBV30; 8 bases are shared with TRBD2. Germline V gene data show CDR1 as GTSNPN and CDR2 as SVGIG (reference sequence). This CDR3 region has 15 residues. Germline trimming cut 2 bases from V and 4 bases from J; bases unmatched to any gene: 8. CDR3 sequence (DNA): TGTGCCTGGAGTCCCTTTAGCGGGGAGTCAGATACGCAGTATTTT. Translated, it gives CAWSPFSGESDTQYF. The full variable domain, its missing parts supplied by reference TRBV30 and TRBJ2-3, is SQTIHQWPATLVQPVGSPLSLECTVEGTSNPNLYWYRQAAGRGLQLLFYSVGIGQISSEVPQNLSASRPQDRQFILSSKKLLLSDSGFYLCAWSPFSGESDTQYFGPGTRLTVL.

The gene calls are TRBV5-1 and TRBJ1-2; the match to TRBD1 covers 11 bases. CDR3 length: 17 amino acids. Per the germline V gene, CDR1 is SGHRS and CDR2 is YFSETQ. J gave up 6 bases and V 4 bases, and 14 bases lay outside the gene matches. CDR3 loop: CASSGGQGAPVDDGYTF. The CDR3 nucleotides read TGCGCCAGCAGCGGCGGACAGGGGGCGCCTGTAGATGATGGCTACACCTTC.

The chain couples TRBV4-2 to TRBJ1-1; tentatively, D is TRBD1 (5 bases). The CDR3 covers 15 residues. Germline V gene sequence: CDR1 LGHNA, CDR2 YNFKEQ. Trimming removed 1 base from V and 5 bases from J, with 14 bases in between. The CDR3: CASSQGGLGGTEAFF. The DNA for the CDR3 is TGTGCCAGCAGCCAAGGGGGCCTCGGGGGGACTGAAGCTTTCTTT.

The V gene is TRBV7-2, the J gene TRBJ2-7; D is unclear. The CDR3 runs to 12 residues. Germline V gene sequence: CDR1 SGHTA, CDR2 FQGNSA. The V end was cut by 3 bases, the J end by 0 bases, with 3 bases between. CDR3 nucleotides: TGTGCCAGCAGCTTTAGCTCCTACGAGCAGTACTTC. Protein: CASSFSSYEQYF.

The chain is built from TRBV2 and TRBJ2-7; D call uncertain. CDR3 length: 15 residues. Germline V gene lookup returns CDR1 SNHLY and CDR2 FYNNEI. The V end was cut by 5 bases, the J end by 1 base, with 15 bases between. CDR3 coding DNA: TGTGCCAGCAGTTCTGACTCCTCACCGTCCTACGAGCAGTACTTC. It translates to CASSSDSSPSYEQYF.

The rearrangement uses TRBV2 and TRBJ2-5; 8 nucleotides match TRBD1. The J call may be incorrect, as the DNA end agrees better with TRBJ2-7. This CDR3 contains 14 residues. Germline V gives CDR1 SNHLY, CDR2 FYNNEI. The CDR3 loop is CASRRQGLGYEQYF. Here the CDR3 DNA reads TGTGCCAGCAGAAGACAGGGGCTCGGTTACGAGCAGTACTTC.

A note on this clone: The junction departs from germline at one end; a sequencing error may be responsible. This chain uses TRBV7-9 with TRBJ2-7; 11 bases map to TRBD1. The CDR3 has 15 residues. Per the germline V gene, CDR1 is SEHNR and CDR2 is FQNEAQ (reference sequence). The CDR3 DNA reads TGTTCCAGCAGCTTCCCGGGACAGGGGGACTACGAGCAGTACTTC. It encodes CSSSFPGQGDYEQYF.

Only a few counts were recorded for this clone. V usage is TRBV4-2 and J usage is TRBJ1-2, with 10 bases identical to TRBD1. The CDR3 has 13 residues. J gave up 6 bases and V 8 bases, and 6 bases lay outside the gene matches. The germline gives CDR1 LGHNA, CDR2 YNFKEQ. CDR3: CASHTGTGDGYTF. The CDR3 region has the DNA TGTGCCAGCCACACCGGGACAGGGGATGGCTACACCTTC.

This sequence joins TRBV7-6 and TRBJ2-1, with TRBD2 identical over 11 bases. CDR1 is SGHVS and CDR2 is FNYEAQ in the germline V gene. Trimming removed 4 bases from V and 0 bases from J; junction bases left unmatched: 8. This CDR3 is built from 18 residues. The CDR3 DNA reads TGTGCCAGCAGCTCACCTAGCGGGGGGCTCAGCTCCTACAATGAGCAGTTCTTC. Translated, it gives CASSSPSGGLSSYNEQFF.

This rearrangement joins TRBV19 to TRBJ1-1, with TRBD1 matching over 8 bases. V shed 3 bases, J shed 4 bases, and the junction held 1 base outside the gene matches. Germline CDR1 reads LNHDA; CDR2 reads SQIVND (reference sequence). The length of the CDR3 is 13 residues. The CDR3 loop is CASSMTGVTEAFF. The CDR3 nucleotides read TGTGCCAGTAGTATGACAGGGGTCACTGAAGCTTTCTTT.

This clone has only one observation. As DNA, the CDR3 is TGCAGTGCGTGGGGGGAAGGGCAGTACTTC. Protein: CSAWGEGQYF. This chain links TRBV20-1 with TRBJ2-7; D is possibly TRBD2 (6 bases). Trimming stripped 6 bases from V and 9 bases from J, with 12 bases between. Germline V gene data show CDR1 as DFQATT and CDR2 as SNEGSKA (reference sequence). The CDR3 sequence is 10 residues long.

DNA for the CDR3: TGTGCCAGCAGCTTGGGGGTAGGGGGATCAGCAACTAATGAAAAACTGTTTTTT. Its translation is CASSLGVGGSATNEKLFF. The V and J genes are TRBV5-5 and TRBJ1-4; maybe TRBD1 (6 bases). With 0 bases removed from V and 0 bases from J, the gap between germline ends came to 15 bases. The CDR3 contains 18 residues. Germline CDR1 SGHKS, CDR2 YYEKEE (reference sequence).

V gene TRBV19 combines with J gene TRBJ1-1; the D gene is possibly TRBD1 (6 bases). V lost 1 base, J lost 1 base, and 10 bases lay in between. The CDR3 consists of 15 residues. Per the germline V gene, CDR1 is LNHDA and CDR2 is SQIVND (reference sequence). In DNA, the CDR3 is TGTGCCAGTAGTATAGCAGACAGGACGAACACTGAAGCTTTCTTT. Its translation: CASSIADRTNTEAFF.

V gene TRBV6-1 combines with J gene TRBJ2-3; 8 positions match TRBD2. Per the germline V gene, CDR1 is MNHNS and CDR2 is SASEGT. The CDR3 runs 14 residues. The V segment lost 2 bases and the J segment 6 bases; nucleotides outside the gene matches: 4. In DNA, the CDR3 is TGTGCCAGCAGTGAAACGGGGGGGGAGGATACGCAGTATTTT. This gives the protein CASSETGGEDTQYF.

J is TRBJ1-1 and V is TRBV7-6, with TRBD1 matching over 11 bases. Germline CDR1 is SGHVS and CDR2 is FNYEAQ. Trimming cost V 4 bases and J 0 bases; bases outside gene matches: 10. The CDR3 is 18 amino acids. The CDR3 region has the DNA TGTGCCAGCAGCTCCCCGGGACAGGGGGAGAAAATGAACACTGAAGCTTTCTTT. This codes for CASSSPGQGEKMNTEAFF.

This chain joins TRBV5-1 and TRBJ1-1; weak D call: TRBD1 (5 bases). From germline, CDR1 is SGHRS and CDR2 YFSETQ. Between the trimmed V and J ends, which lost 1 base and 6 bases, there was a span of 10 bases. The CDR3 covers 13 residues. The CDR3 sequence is CASSLLPGSEAFF. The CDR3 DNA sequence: TGCGCCAGCAGCTTGCTTCCAGGGTCTGAAGCTTTCTTT. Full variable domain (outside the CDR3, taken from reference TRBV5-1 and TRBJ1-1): KAGVTQTPRYLIKTRGQQVTLSCSPISGHRSVSWYQQTPGQGLQFLFEYFSETQRNKGNFPGRFSGRQFSNSRSEMNVSTLELGDSALYLCASSLLPGSEAFFGQGTRLTVV.

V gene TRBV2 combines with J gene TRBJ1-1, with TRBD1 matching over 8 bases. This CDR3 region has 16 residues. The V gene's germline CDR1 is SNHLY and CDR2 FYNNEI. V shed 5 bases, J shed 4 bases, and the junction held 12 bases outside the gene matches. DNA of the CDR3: TGTGCCAGCAGTACCTCAGGGGGCGAGTGGGGCACTGAAGCTTTCTTT. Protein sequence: CASSTSGGEWGTEAFF.

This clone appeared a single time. CDR3 DNA: TGTGCCAGCAGTTACTGGCCCTCTGGAAACACCATATATTTT. This translates into CASSYWPSGNTIYF. The chain couples TRBV6-5 to TRBJ1-3; D is unresolved. V gave up 1 base and J gave up 0 bases, with 4 bases separating them. CDR3 length equals 14 residues. CDR1 is MNHEY, CDR2 SVGAGI, per germline.

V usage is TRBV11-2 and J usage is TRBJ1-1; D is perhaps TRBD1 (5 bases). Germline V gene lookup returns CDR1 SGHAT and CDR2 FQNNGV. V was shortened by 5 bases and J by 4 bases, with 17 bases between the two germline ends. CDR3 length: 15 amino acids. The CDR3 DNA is TGTGCCAGCAGCCCCCGACCAGACAGTGGCACTGAAGCTTTCTTT. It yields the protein CASSPRPDSGTEAFF.

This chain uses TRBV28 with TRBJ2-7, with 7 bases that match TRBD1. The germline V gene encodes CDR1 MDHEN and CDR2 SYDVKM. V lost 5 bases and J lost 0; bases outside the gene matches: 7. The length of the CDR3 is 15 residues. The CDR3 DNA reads TGTGCCAGCAGTGCCGGGACAGAGAGCTCCTACGAGCAGTACTTC. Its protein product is CASSAGTESSYEQYF.

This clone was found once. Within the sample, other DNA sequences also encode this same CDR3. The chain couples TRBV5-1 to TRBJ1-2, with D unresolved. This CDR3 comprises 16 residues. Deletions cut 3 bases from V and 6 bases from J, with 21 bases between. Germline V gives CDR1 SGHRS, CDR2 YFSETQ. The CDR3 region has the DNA TGCGCCAGCAGCTCCCCCGGGCACGAAGACTACCATGGCTACACCTTC. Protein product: CASSSPGHEDYHGYTF.

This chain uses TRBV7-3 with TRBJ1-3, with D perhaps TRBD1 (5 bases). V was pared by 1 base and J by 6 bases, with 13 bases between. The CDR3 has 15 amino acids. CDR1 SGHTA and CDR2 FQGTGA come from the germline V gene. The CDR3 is CASSLRGREENTIYF. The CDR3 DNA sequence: TGTGCCAGCAGCTTAAGGGGCCGAGAGGAAAACACCATATATTTT.

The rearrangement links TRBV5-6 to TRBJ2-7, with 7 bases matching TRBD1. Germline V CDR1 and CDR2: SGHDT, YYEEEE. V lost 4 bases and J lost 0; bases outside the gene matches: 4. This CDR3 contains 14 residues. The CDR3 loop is CASSTGQYSYEQYF. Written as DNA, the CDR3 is TGTGCCAGCAGCACGGGACAGTACTCCTACGAGCAGTACTTC. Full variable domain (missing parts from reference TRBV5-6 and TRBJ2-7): DAGVTQSPTHLIKTRGQQVTLRCSPKSGHDTVSWYQQALGQGPQFIFQYYEEEERQRGNFPDRFSGHQFPNYSSELNVNALLLGDSALYLCASSTGQYSYEQYFGPGTRLTVT.